The T cell receptor (beta chain) under discussion was sequenced for a study of blood T cell repertoires in COVID-19. Across the whole study: Collection of acute and convalescent COVID-19 samples took place in the United States, Italy and Spain. Sources were T cells, B-cell-depleted T cells, or PBMCs; the material itself was cDNA or gDNA.

Comments on this clone: The same CDR3 can be traced to other DNA sequences in this sample.

In the original workflow: Estimates of nucleated cell counts were drawn from the amplification of reference gene primers. TCRdb keeps only in-frame clones here, not all; method: immunoSEQ multiplex PCR. V, J and clone size reflect that table, while D and trimming were determined from the DNA. The sample consists of 240,000 or so clones, around three quarters of them appearing once. The CDR3 extends over 13 amino acids. Trimming took off 1 base at V and 1 base at J, with 4 bases between the two ends. Germline values: CDR1 LGHDT, CDR2 YNNKEL (reference sequence). Sequenced: peripheral blood. The rearrangement joins TRBV3-1 (or the pseudogene TRBV3-2) to TRBJ1-1; D ambiguous. The receptor's source is an elderly woman with acute or convalescent COVID-19. DNA of the CDR3: TGTGCCAGCAGCCAAGGACAGAACACTGAAGCTTTCTTT. This translates into CASSQGQNTEAFF.